These 30 T cell receptor beta chains were all obtained from the same sample, sequenced in a study of CD8 T cells in ankylosing spondylitis. From the 5' RACE reads, TCRdb called clonotypes with MiXCR, one entry per CDR3 protein. This sample has approximately 250,000 distinct CDR3 sequences; 7% to 10% occur once, and the top ten carry around 4.4%. The sample comprised blood, either unsorted or a sorted T cell fraction (not recorded which). These receptors all come from a female donor with ankylosing spondylitis or in good health (not recorded which).

This clonotype was seen at least ten times. The rearrangement joins TRBV20-1 to TRBJ1-2, with D possibly being TRBD1 (5 bases). Per the germline V gene, CDR1 is DFQATT and CDR2 is SNEGSKA (reference sequence). The CDR3 extends over 12 amino acids. Trimming stripped 6 bases from V and 5 bases from J, with 13 bases between. CDR3 sequence (DNA): TGCAGTGCAATGGGACTACGTTATGGCTACACCTTC. It specifies CSAMGLRYGYTF.

This clonotype was recorded at least ten times. This rearrangement joins TRBV2 to TRBJ1-4; tentatively, D is TRBD1 (6 bases). Germline CDR1 SNHLY, CDR2 FYNNEI. The V end was cut by 4 bases, the J end by 8 bases, with 8 bases between. The length of the CDR3 is 12 residues. CDR3 amino acids: CASSAGAEKLFF. The CDR3 coding sequence is TGTGCCAGCAGTGCGGGGGCAGAAAAACTGTTTTTT.

There are many counts of this clonotype. This CDR3 is CSAQTGSGNTIYF. The CDR3 DNA is TGCAGTGCACAGACAGGGTCAGGAAACACCATATATTTT. This chain connects TRBV20-1 to TRBJ1-3; TRBD1 agrees at 7 bases. This CDR3 has 13 amino acids. The germline V gene has CDR1 DFQATT and CDR2 SNEGSKA (reference sequence). The J segment lost 4 bases and the V segment lost 6 bases, leaving 6 bases of the junction unmatched.

This clonotype was counted ten times or more. This chain connects TRBV20-1 to TRBJ2-3, with TRBD1 matching over 9 bases. V lost 5 bases, J lost 3 bases, and 9 bases stayed unmatched. The germline CDR1 and CDR2 sequences are DFQATT and SNEGSKA (reference sequence). This CDR3 is built from 15 residues. CDR3 region: CSASRTGEVTDTQYF. CDR3 DNA sequence: TGCAGTGCTTCTCGGACAGGGGAGGTGACAGATACGCAGTATTTT.

The chain joins TRBV20-1 to TRBJ1-3; 12 bases match TRBD1. Germline trimming cut 3 bases from V and 0 bases from J; bases unmatched to any gene: 6. The germline V gene has CDR1 DFQATT and CDR2 SNEGSKA (reference sequence). This CDR3 is 17 amino acids long. CDR3 protein: CSASGGTGGPSGNTIYF. CDR3 nucleotide sequence: TGCAGTGCTAGCGGAGGGACAGGGGGCCCCTCTGGAAACACCATATATTTT.

This clonotype was detected ten times or more. The chain employs TRBV21-1 and TRBJ1-5. TRBV21-1 corresponds to a pseudogene. The CDR3 extends over 15 amino acids. The CDR3 loop is CASSKVRTDDQPQHF. CDR3 DNA sequence: TGTGCCAGCAGCAAAGTACGGACGGACGATCAGCCCCAGCATTTT.

This chain uses TRBV3-1 with TRBJ2-1; the D is unclear. The germline CDR1 and CDR2 sequences are LGHDT and YNNKEL (reference sequence). This CDR3 is built from 13 residues. V lost 10 bases and J 9 bases, leaving 19 bases between the germline ends. The CDR3 sequence: CATSPISSREQFF. DNA for the CDR3: TGTGCCACCTCCCCAATAAGTTCTCGTGAGCAGTTCTTC.

Regarding this clonotype: A much larger clone differs by one base, so this may be a read error. The genes are TRBV5-1 and TRBJ2-1; D tentatively fits TRBD1 or TRBD2 (6 bases each). From germline, CDR1 is SGHRS and CDR2 YFSETQ. The CDR3 has 13 residues. Here the CDR3 DNA reads TGCGCCGGCAGCTTAGTGGGGGGCCATGAGCAGTTCTTC. It specifies CAGSLVGGHEQFF.

This clonotype was counted many times. The rearrangement uses TRBV6-6 and TRBJ2-7; 7 nucleotides agree with TRBD2. The V gene's germline CDR1 is MNHNY and CDR2 SVGAGI (reference sequence). The CDR3 consists of 13 residues. Unmatched junction bases numbered 9, after V lost 8 bases and J lost 5 bases. CDR3 amino acids: CASGAGAAHEQYF. As DNA, the CDR3 is TGTGCCAGCGGTGCGGGAGCGGCCCACGAGCAGTACTTC.

This clonotype occurred many times. The V and J genes are TRBV29-1 and TRBJ2-3, with 12 bases identical to TRBD2. The trim removed 8 bases at V and 0 bases at J, leaving 3 bases unmatched. CDR1 is SQVTM and CDR2 is ANQGSEA in the germline V gene. The CDR3 runs to 14 residues. The CDR3 loop reads CSSTSGGSTDTQYF. CDR3 DNA: TGCAGCTCGACTAGCGGGGGAAGCACAGATACGCAGTATTTT.

In its sample, this clonotype was seen many times. The chain uses TRBV7-9 and TRBJ1-2, with D unresolved. The CDR3 is made up of 15 amino acids. Germline V gives CDR1 SEHNR, CDR2 FQNEAQ (reference sequence). Trimming left V 2 bases short and J 7 bases short, with 17 bases between. CDR3: CASSLTNSIEGGYTF. The CDR3 DNA is TGTGCCAGCAGCTTAACAAATAGTATTGAGGGTGGCTACACCTTC.

This clonotype was recorded at least ten times. This chain joins TRBV7-8 and TRBJ1-6; 9 nucleotides align to TRBD1. Germline-derived CDR1 and CDR2 are SGHVS and FQNEAQ. J lost 11 bases, V lost 4 bases, and 6 bases had no gene match. The CDR3 totals 14 residues. The CDR3 nucleotides are TGTGCCAGCAGCTCAGGACAGGGGACGGCACCCCTCCACTTT. Translated, it gives CASSSGQGTAPLHF. Full variable domain (rest looked up from reference TRBV7-8 and TRBJ1-6): GAGVSQSPRYKVAKRGQDVALRCDPISGHVSLFWYQQALGQGPEFLTYFQNEAQLDKSGLPSDRFFAERPEGSVSTLKIQRTQQEDSAVYLCASSSGQGTAPLHFGNGTRLTVT.

The CDR3 DNA is TGTGCCATCAGTGAACCGGCTACAAAAGAGACCCAGTACTTC. It specifies CAISEPATKETQYF. The rearrangement joins TRBV10-3 to TRBJ2-5; D unclear. Germline V gene lookup returns CDR1 ENHRY and CDR2 SYGVKD. Trimming took off 3 bases at V and 3 bases at J, with 11 bases between the two ends. The CDR3 runs 14 residues.

This clonotype was counted at least ten times. V is TRBV7-2 and J is TRBJ2-1; no clear D. The CDR3 has 12 amino acids. V was clipped by 3 bases and J by 12 bases, with 12 bases between them. CDR1 is SGHTA, CDR2 FQGNSA, per germline. The CDR3 loop is CASSLELSPQFF. CDR3 nucleotides: TGTGCCAGCAGCTTGGAGTTATCCCCGCAGTTCTTC. Based on the CDR3 plus reference TRBV7-2 and TRBJ2-1, the full variable domain is GAGVSQSPSNKVTEKGKDVELRCDPISGHTALYWYRQSLGQGLEFLIYFQGNSAPDKSGLPSDRFSAERTGGSVSTLTIQRTQQEDSAVYLCASSLELSPQFFGPGTRLTVL.

This clonotype has ten or more counts. J is TRBJ1-1 and V is TRBV30; D is unresolved. The CDR3 contains 12 residues. CDR1 is GTSNPN, CDR2 SVGIG, per germline (reference sequence). The ends were cut back, 4 bases at V and 4 bases at J, with 10 bases in the middle. CDR3 in amino acids: CAWNGESTEAFF. In DNA form, the CDR3 reads TGTGCCTGGAACGGGGAGTCCACTGAAGCTTTCTTT.

This clonotype has just a few counts. The chain combines TRBV5-1 with TRBJ2-3; either TRBD1 or TRBD2 may supply D (5 bases each). Trimming shortened V by 2 bases and J by 4 bases, and 17 bases separated the two germline ends. The CDR3 is made up of 16 amino acids. Germline loops: CDR1 SGHRS, CDR2 YFSETQ. In DNA form, the CDR3 reads TGCGCCAGCAGCTTAAGTAGGACTCGGGGCCCAGATACGCAGTATTTT. This codes for CASSLSRTRGPDTQYF.

This clonotype has ten or more counts. This chain links TRBV3-1 with TRBJ2-1; 7 bases align to TRBD1. Germline V gene data show CDR1 as LGHDT and CDR2 as YNNKEL (reference sequence). The ends lost 0 bases at V and 4 bases at J; junction bases unmatched: 6. The CDR3 is 16 residues long. The CDR3 loop reads CASSQETGTVYNEQFF. The CDR3 DNA reads as TGTGCCAGCAGCCAAGAAACCGGGACAGTATACAATGAGCAGTTCTTC.

This clonotype was picked up many times. J is TRBJ2-2 and V is TRBV6-5; D is tentatively TRBD1 or TRBD2 (6 bases each). CDR1 is MNHEY, CDR2 SVGAGI, per germline. This CDR3 region has 12 residues. V lost 6 bases to trimming and J lost 9 bases, with 11 bases between them. The DNA of the CDR3 is TGTGCCAGCAGAGGGGGGAAGCGGGAGCTGTTTTTT. Residues: CASRGGKRELFF.

V and J are TRBV11-2 and TRBJ2-7; the D is unclear. The length of the CDR3 is 16 residues. V shed 1 base and J shed 0 bases, with 13 bases lying between them. The V gene's germline CDR1 is SGHAT and CDR2 FQNNGV. For the CDR3, the DNA is TGTGCCAGCAGCTTAGCATTCTTGACCCGCTCCTACGAGCAGTACTTC. It codes for CASSLAFLTRSYEQYF. Supplemented by reference TRBV11-2 and TRBJ2-7, the full variable domain reads EAGVAQSPRYKIIEKRQSVAFWCNPISGHATLYWYQQILGQGPKLLIQFQNNGVVDDSQLPKDRFSAERLKGVDSTLKIQPAKLEDSAVYLCASSLAFLTRSYEQYFGPGTRLTVT.

The genes are TRBV7-2 and TRBJ1-6; 8 bases line up with TRBD1. Germline V CDR1 and CDR2: SGHTA, FQGNSA. V lost 5 bases, J lost 10 bases, and 13 bases stayed unmatched. The CDR3 extends over 16 amino acids. CDR3 DNA: TGTGCCAGCAGCCGAATATCCGGGACAGGCGGATCACCCCTCCACTTT. Protein sequence: CASSRISGTGGSPLHF.

Concerning this clonotype itself: Compared with germline, one end of the junction differs, possibly owing to a read error. The chain has TRBV27 and TRBJ2-6; D ambiguous. The CDR3 sequence is 13 residues long. Looked up from germline, CDR1 is MNHEY and CDR2 is SMNVEV (reference sequence). CDR3: CTSSLSGANVLTF. The CDR3, as DNA: TGTACCAGCAGCCTGTCTGGGGCCAACGTCCTGACTTTC.

This clonotype was observed many times. The chain joins TRBV6-2 or TRBV6-3 to TRBJ2-1; a possible D gene is TRBD2 (5 bases). From germline, CDR1 is MNHEY and CDR2 SVGEGT. The CDR3 is 13 amino acids. Deletions cut 10 bases from V and 4 bases from J, with 14 bases between. CDR3 coding DNA: TGTGCCACATCGAGTCGGGGTTACAATGAGCAGTTCTTC. As protein: CATSSRGYNEQFF.

This clonotype showed up many times. This sequence joins TRBV29-1 and TRBJ1-2; a weak D match, TRBD1 (6 bases). Trimming stripped 7 bases from V and 6 bases from J, with 15 bases between. Germline CDR1 is SQVTM and CDR2 is ANQGSEA. The CDR3 loop spans 12 amino acids. Written as DNA, the CDR3 is TGCAGCGCCCAAGGGGGGGACCATGGCTACACCTTC. It encodes CSAQGGDHGYTF.

As concerns this clonotype: Just one base apart from a much larger clone, this may be a read error. V and J are TRBV28 and TRBJ2-7; D not certain. Trimming took 8 bases from V and 8 from J, leaving 7 bases between them. The CDR3 has 9 residues. Germline V gene data show CDR1 as MDHEN and CDR2 as SYDVKM. The CDR3 reads CASVDKQYF. Written as DNA, the CDR3 is TGTGCCAGCGTCGACAAGCAGTACTTC.

This clonotype was seen a few times. The V gene is TRBV7-2, the J gene TRBJ2-5, with TRBD2 as a possible D gene (6 bases). Germline CDR1 SGHTA, CDR2 FQGNSA. The CDR3 has 14 residues. Trimming cost V 4 bases and J 5 bases, with 14 bases left between them. CDR3 DNA: TGTGCCAGCAGCTGGGAGACTAGAAGCGAGACCCAGTACTTC. It yields the protein CASSWETRSETQYF.

This clonotype has a count of ten or more. The chain is built from TRBV20-1 and TRBJ1-1, with 9 bases aligning to TRBD1. This CDR3 has 13 amino acids. After removal of 5 bases from V and 11 bases from J, the junction contained 12 bases not matched to a gene. Germline CDR1 and CDR2: DFQATT and SNEGSKA (reference sequence). The DNA of the CDR3 is TGCAGTGCTGGGGATTCCGACAGGGGGGGGGCTTTCTTT. As protein: CSAGDSDRGGAFF.

The chain couples TRBV7-9 to TRBJ2-1, with D possibly being TRBD2 (5 bases). The CDR3 is 15 residues long. The V and J ends lost 7 bases and 7 bases respectively, with 20 bases between them. Per the germline V gene, CDR1 is SEHNR and CDR2 is FQNEAQ (reference sequence). Here the CDR3 DNA reads TGTGCCAGCAACTCAGACCGGACTCCAGGTAATGAGCAGTTCTTC. This gives the protein CASNSDRTPGNEQFF. Filled out from reference TRBV7-9 and TRBJ2-1, the complete variable domain reads DTGVSQNPRHKITKRGQNVTFRCDPISEHNRLYWYRQTLGQGPEFLTYFQNEAQLEKSRLLSDRFSAERPKGSFSTLEIQRTEQGDSAMYLCASNSDRTPGNEQFFGPGTRLTVL.

This clonotype was observed a handful of times. The chain couples TRBV7-2 to TRBJ2-1; 8 bases align to TRBD2. V dropped 4 bases and J dropped 5; count of bases not matched to a gene: 10. Germline V gives CDR1 SGHTA, CDR2 FQGNSA. The CDR3 has 16 amino acids. The CDR3 DNA is TGTGCCAGCAGCTCTCCGGGACTAGTACCCCACAATGAGCAGTTCTTC. Residues: CASSSPGLVPHNEQFF. The variable domain in full, completed from reference TRBV7-2 and TRBJ2-1, reads GAGVSQSPSNKVTEKGKDVELRCDPISGHTALYWYRQSLGQGLEFLIYFQGNSAPDKSGLPSDRFSAERTGGSVSTLTIQRTQQEDSAVYLCASSSPGLVPHNEQFFGPGTRLTVL.

J is TRBJ1-3 and V is TRBV4-3, with 7 bases aligning to TRBD1. J was trimmed by 0 bases and V by 4 bases; bases with no gene match: 9. From germline, CDR1 is LGHNA and CDR2 YSLEER. This CDR3 has 17 amino acids. The CDR3 loop reads CASSPSLGGLSGNTIYF. CDR3 sequence (DNA): TGCGCCAGCAGCCCGAGTCTAGGGGGCCTCTCTGGAAACACCATATATTTT.

This clonotype was detected many times. The rearrangement links TRBV29-1 to TRBJ2-1; D gene ambiguous. Trimming shortened V by 4 bases and J by 8 bases, and 12 bases separated the two germline ends. Looked up from germline, CDR1 is SQVTM and CDR2 is ANQGSEA. The length of the CDR3 is 12 residues. Here the CDR3 DNA reads TGCAGCGTTGGCGGAGCTCTGGATGAGCAGTTCTTC. Encoded protein: CSVGGALDEQFF.